The subject of this entry is one TCR beta chain. What it recognizes is unknown. The table came from immunoSEQ multiplex PCR; TCRdb's copy has only in-frame clones and leaves some out. Here the sample spans roughly 29,000 clones, more than 70% being singletons. This sample was taken from a study of OX40 agonist ivuxolimab in advanced cancers. Overall study context: The study gave patients intravenous ivuxolimab at 0.01 to 10 mg/kg every 2 weeks. Study-wide results and caveats: Researchers did not determine the expanded peripheral T cells' antigen specificity.

There are 14 residues in the CDR3. V was cut by 8 bases and J by 1 base, with 11 bases left in between. The sequence was collected from an adult with an advanced solid tumor such as melanoma, head and neck, liver or kidney cancer. The source was CD4+ or CD8+ T cells sorted from blood, collected in a trial of the OX40 agonist ivuxolimab. The rearrangement joins TRBV23-1 to TRBJ1-4, with D possibly TRBD1 on 6 matching bases. TRBV23-1 is marked as an open reading frame, function uncertain. The CDR3 nucleotides read TGCGCCAGCGTAGTAGGGGGAACTAATGAAAAACTGTTTTTT. Translated: CASVVGGTNEKLFF.